The T cell receptor beta chain under discussion was sequenced for a study of cytomegalovirus exposure and HLA in healthy donors. Study-wide findings and caveats: Subsequent analysis revealed that first-cohort TCR clusters tended to co-occur in the roughly 120 validation repertoires.

The protocol was immunoSEQ multiplex PCR, while the TCRdb copy is restricted to in-frame clones and leaves out a portion. The table has approximately 300,000 clones, more than 80% seen once. As regards this clone: Its matching antigen is unknown.

The CDR3 loop spans 15 amino acids. With 6 bases clipped from V and 1 base from J, the junction kept 6 bases outside the gene matches. Germline V gene lookup returns CDR1 MNHEY and CDR2 SVGAGI. The receptor was isolated from a young woman in good health and CMV-seronegative. V is TRBV6-5 and J is TRBJ2-7; TRBD2 agrees at 10 bases. Sequencing was done on a sample of PBMCs. CDR3 protein: CASSGIAGGSYEQYF. The CDR3 DNA follows: TGTGCCAGCAGCGGAATAGCGGGAGGTTCCTACGAGCAGTACTTC.